Listed below are T cell receptor beta chains from one sample, sequenced in a study of blood T cell repertoires in COVID-19. Some clones are missing from TCRdb's copy, which holds only in-frame ones; the method was immunoSEQ multiplex PCR. This sample has hundreds of thousands of clones; 87% occur once, and the top ten carry 7.8%. Sequencing used peripheral blood. The receptors originated from a woman between 50 and 59 years old who had recovered from COVID-19. The CDR3 runs from the conserved cysteine through the conserved F or W. Each record gives: clone size, J gene, V gene, D gene, CDR3 length, CDR3 protein, CDR3 DNA. D genes are given only for firm matches. Not every row has a clone size; where given, it reads once, few, many or a size class.

clone size: few
J gene: TRBJ2-7
V gene: TRBV18
D gene: .
CDR3 length: 14
CDR3 protein: CASSRGADTYEQYF
CDR3 DNA: TGTGCCAGCTCACGCGGGGCGGATACCTACGAGCAGTACTTC

clone size: .
J gene: TRBJ1-2
V gene: TRBV29-1
D gene: TRBD1
CDR3 length: 13
CDR3 protein: CSGWDRSNYGYTF
CDR3 DNA: TGCAGCGGCTGGGACAGATCTAACTATGGCTACACCTTC

clone size: .
J gene: TRBJ2-3
V gene: TRBV6-2/TRBV6-3
D gene: .
CDR3 length: 12
CDR3 protein: CASSYIVNTQYF
CDR3 DNA: TGTGCCAGCAGTTACATCGTAAATACGCAGTATTTT

clone size: .
J gene: TRBJ2-1
V gene: TRBV7-2
D gene: .
CDR3 length: 14
CDR3 protein: CASSLPQGGNEQFF
CDR3 DNA: TGTGCCAGCAGCTTACCGCAGGGGGGCAATGAGCAGTTCTTC

clone size: .
J gene: TRBJ1-2
V gene: TRBV27
D gene: TRBD1
CDR3 length: 15
CDR3 protein: CASSSPRTGVDGYTF
CDR3 DNA: TGTGCCAGCAGTTCCCCGAGGACAGGGGTGGATGGCTACACCTTC

clone size: .
J gene: TRBJ1-1
V gene: TRBV4-1
D gene: .
CDR3 length: 16
CDR3 protein: CASSQGSGGENTEAFF
CDR3 DNA: TGCGCCAGCAGCCAAGGATCGGGCGGGGAGAACACTGAAGCTTTCTTT

clone size: .
J gene: TRBJ2-3
V gene: TRBV6-5
D gene: .
CDR3 length: 15
CDR3 protein: CASSRRAESTDTQYF
CDR3 DNA: TGTGCCAGCAGCAGGAGAGCGGAGAGCACAGATACGCAGTATTTT

clone size: .
J gene: TRBJ2-1
V gene: TRBV19
D gene: .
CDR3 length: 14
CDR3 protein: CASSIGYGREEQFF
CDR3 DNA: TGTGCCAGTAGTATCGGATATGGGCGGGAAGAGCAGTTCTTC

clone size: .
J gene: TRBJ1-2
V gene: TRBV19
D gene: .
CDR3 length: 12
CDR3 protein: CASSIGEYGYTF
CDR3 DNA: TGTGCCAGTAGTATAGGGGAGTATGGCTACACCTTC

clone size: .
J gene: TRBJ2-7
V gene: TRBV7-9
D gene: .
CDR3 length: 11
CDR3 protein: CASGAAYEQYF
CDR3 DNA: TGTGCCTCAGGGGCGGCCTACGAGCAGTACTTC

clone size: .
J gene: TRBJ2-7
V gene: TRBV5-4
D gene: TRBD2
CDR3 length: 16
CDR3 protein: CASSSHTSGSTREQYF
CDR3 DNA: TGTGCCAGCAGCTCGCACACTAGCGGGAGTACGAGGGAGCAGTACTTC

clone size: .
J gene: TRBJ2-3
V gene: TRBV3-1/TRBV3-2
D gene: .
CDR3 length: 13
CDR3 protein: CASSQTRADTQYF
CDR3 DNA: TGTGCCAGCAGCCAAACACGGGCAGATACGCAGTATTTT

clone size: .
J gene: TRBJ2-7
V gene: TRBV18
D gene: TRBD1
CDR3 length: 18
CDR3 protein: CASSRGTGSWDSSYEQYF
CDR3 DNA: TGTGCCAGCTCACGGGGGACAGGGAGTTGGGATAGCTCCTACGAGCAGTACTTC

clone size: .
J gene: TRBJ2-2
V gene: TRBV6-5
D gene: .
CDR3 length: 13
CDR3 protein: CASPLEPTGELFF
CDR3 DNA: TGTGCCAGCCCCCTAGAACCCACCGGGGAGCTGTTTTTT

clone size: .
J gene: TRBJ2-7
V gene: TRBV7-2
D gene: .
CDR3 length: 15
CDR3 protein: CASSPGGGSGYEQYF
CDR3 DNA: TGTGCCAGCAGCCCGGGCGGGGGCTCAGGTTACGAGCAGTACTTC

clone size: .
J gene: TRBJ1-6
V gene: TRBV5-1
D gene: .
CDR3 length: 15
CDR3 protein: CASSLSGGERSPLHF
CDR3 DNA: TGCGCCAGCAGCTTGTCTGGGGGCGAGAGGTCACCCCTCCACTTT

clone size: .
J gene: TRBJ2-7
V gene: TRBV6-6
D gene: .
CDR3 length: 14
CDR3 protein: CASSYLEGAYEQYF
CDR3 DNA: TGTGCCAGCAGTTACCTAGAGGGCGCCTACGAGCAGTACTTC

clone size: once
J gene: TRBJ1-5
V gene: TRBV19
D gene: TRBD1
CDR3 length: 15
CDR3 protein: CASSGTGVGNQPQHF
CDR3 DNA: TGTGCCAGTAGTGGGACAGGGGTGGGCAATCAGCCCCAGCATTTT

clone size: .
J gene: TRBJ1-5
V gene: TRBV28
D gene: TRBD1
CDR3 length: 14
CDR3 protein: CASSLGQGSQPQHF
CDR3 DNA: TGTGCCAGCAGCTTAGGACAGGGTAGTCAGCCCCAGCATTTT

clone size: .
J gene: TRBJ2-1
V gene: TRBV27
D gene: .
CDR3 length: 13
CDR3 protein: CASTPGPGTWQFF
CDR3 DNA: TGTGCCAGCACACCCGGCCCCGGGACTTGGCAGTTCTTC

clone size: .
J gene: TRBJ2-3
V gene: TRBV9
D gene: TRBD1
CDR3 length: 16
CDR3 protein: CASSVVRDSSTDTQYF
CDR3 DNA: TGTGCCAGCAGCGTAGTGAGGGACAGCAGCACAGATACGCAGTATTTT

clone size: .
J gene: TRBJ2-7
V gene: TRBV6-4
D gene: TRBD2
CDR3 length: 13
CDR3 protein: CAKRGTGPYEQYF
CDR3 DNA: TGTGCTAAGCGGGGCACGGGGCCCTACGAGCAGTACTTC

clone size: .
J gene: TRBJ1-3
V gene: TRBV28
D gene: .
CDR3 length: 15
CDR3 protein: CASSPNPSTGNTIYF
CDR3 DNA: TGTGCCAGCAGTCCCAACCCCTCAACAGGAAACACCATATATTTT

clone size: many
J gene: TRBJ2-2
V gene: TRBV6-4
D gene: .
CDR3 length: 13
CDR3 protein: CASSVTGSGELFF
CDR3 DNA: TGTGCCAGCAGCGTTACAGGGTCCGGGGAGCTGTTTTTT

clone size: .
J gene: TRBJ1-5
V gene: TRBV28
D gene: TRBD1
CDR3 length: 14
CDR3 protein: CASSRTGGAEPQHF
CDR3 DNA: TGTGCCAGCAGTAGGACAGGAGGAGCTGAGCCCCAGCATTTT

clone size: .
J gene: TRBJ2-1
V gene: TRBV3-1/TRBV3-2
D gene: TRBD2
CDR3 length: 16
CDR3 protein: CASSQASLAGYNEQFF
CDR3 DNA: TGTGCCAGCAGCCAAGCTTCTCTAGCGGGGTACAATGAGCAGTTCTTC

clone size: .
J gene: TRBJ1-1
V gene: TRBV30
D gene: .
CDR3 length: 13
CDR3 protein: CAWNLGVNTEAFF
CDR3 DNA: TGTGCCTGGAATTTAGGGGTGAACACTGAAGCTTTCTTT

clone size: .
J gene: TRBJ1-5
V gene: TRBV6-6
D gene: .
CDR3 length: 14
CDR3 protein: CASSPPRAGTPQHF
CDR3 DNA: TGTGCCAGCAGTCCGCCGAGGGCTGGAACACCCCAGCATTTT

clone size: .
J gene: TRBJ1-1
V gene: TRBV9
D gene: .
CDR3 length: 14
CDR3 protein: CASTGGGPSPEAFF
CDR3 DNA: TGTGCCAGCACCGGCGGGGGCCCCTCCCCTGAAGCTTTCTTT

clone size: .
J gene: TRBJ2-1
V gene: TRBV29-1
D gene: .
CDR3 length: 11
CDR3 protein: CSVAPSNEQFF
CDR3 DNA: TGCAGCGTTGCGCCCAGCAATGAGCAGTTCTTC

clone size: .
J gene: TRBJ2-5
V gene: TRBV29-1
D gene: TRBD2
CDR3 length: 14
CDR3 protein: CSVEGGGTQETQYF
CDR3 DNA: TGCAGCGTTGAAGGCGGGGGAACCCAAGAGACCCAGTACTTC

clone size: once
J gene: TRBJ2-1
V gene: TRBV27
D gene: .
CDR3 length: 16
CDR3 protein: CASRGSDLMVFNEQFF
CDR3 DNA: TGTGCCAGCAGGGGGAGTGACTTGATGGTATTCAATGAGCAGTTCTTC

clone size: .
J gene: TRBJ2-3
V gene: TRBV11-3
D gene: TRBD2
CDR3 length: 15
CDR3 protein: CASSFSSGSTDTQYF
CDR3 DNA: TGTGCCAGCAGCTTCTCTAGCGGGAGCACAGATACGCAGTATTTT

clone size: .
J gene: TRBJ2-4
V gene: TRBV7-6
D gene: .
CDR3 length: 14
CDR3 protein: CASLEEEGKNIQYF
CDR3 DNA: TGTGCCAGCTTGGAAGAGGAAGGCAAAAACATTCAGTACTTC

clone size: .
J gene: TRBJ1-4
V gene: TRBV9
D gene: .
CDR3 length: 12
CDR3 protein: CASSAADNLLFF
CDR3 DNA: TGTGCCAGCAGCGCCGCGGACAACTTGCTGTTTTTT

clone size: once
J gene: TRBJ2-7
V gene: TRBV30
D gene: .
CDR3 length: 13
CDR3 protein: CAWRIQGIYEQYF
CDR3 DNA: TGTGCCTGGAGAATTCAGGGGATCTACGAGCAGTACTTC

clone size: .
J gene: TRBJ2-1
V gene: TRBV7-9
D gene: .
CDR3 length: 14
CDR3 protein: CASSQSSLYNEQFF
CDR3 DNA: TGTGCCAGCAGTCAATCCTCACTCTACAATGAGCAGTTCTTC

clone size: .
J gene: TRBJ1-2
V gene: TRBV28
D gene: TRBD1
CDR3 length: 13
CDR3 protein: CASTAGGRGGYTF
CDR3 DNA: TGTGCCAGCACCGCAGGGGGCCGTGGTGGCTACACCTTC

clone size: .
J gene: TRBJ1-5
V gene: TRBV28
D gene: .
CDR3 length: 14
CDR3 protein: CASSFSGVNQPQHF
CDR3 DNA: TGTGCCAGCAGTTTCTCGGGGGTCAATCAGCCCCAGCATTTT

clone size: .
J gene: TRBJ2-7
V gene: TRBV11-2
D gene: .
CDR3 length: 15
CDR3 protein: CASSLTEGESYEQYF
CDR3 DNA: TGTGCCAGCAGCTTAACGGAGGGAGAAAGCTACGAGCAGTACTTC

clone size: .
J gene: TRBJ2-3
V gene: TRBV28
D gene: TRBD2
CDR3 length: 18
CDR3 protein: CASTLEGGAGGSTDTQYF
CDR3 DNA: TGTGCCAGCACCCTCGAGGGGGGAGCGGGAGGTTCCACAGATACGCAGTATTTT

clone size: .
J gene: TRBJ2-1
V gene: TRBV12-5
D gene: TRBD2
CDR3 length: 17
CDR3 protein: CASGPSAGRGVYNEQFF
CDR3 DNA: TGTGCTAGTGGTCCCTCGGCGGGACGGGGGGTCTACAATGAGCAGTTCTTC

clone size: once
J gene: TRBJ1-4
V gene: TRBV10-2
D gene: .
CDR3 length: 17
CDR3 protein: CASSENPGGATNEKLFF
CDR3 DNA: TGCGCCAGCAGTGAGAACCCGGGGGGTGCAACTAATGAAAAACTGTTTTTT

clone size: .
J gene: TRBJ1-4
V gene: TRBV28
D gene: .
CDR3 length: 16
CDR3 protein: CASSPTLTGSNEKLFF
CDR3 DNA: TGTGCCAGCAGTCCGACCCTGACAGGCTCTAATGAAAAACTGTTTTTT

clone size: .
J gene: TRBJ2-2
V gene: TRBV5-1
D gene: TRBD1
CDR3 length: 15
CDR3 protein: CASSAGDRGAGELFF
CDR3 DNA: TGCGCCAGCAGTGCCGGGGACAGGGGAGCCGGGGAGCTGTTTTTT

clone size: .
J gene: TRBJ1-6
V gene: TRBV6-5
D gene: .
CDR3 length: 13
CDR3 protein: CASSYDSNSPLHF
CDR3 DNA: TGTGCCAGCAGTTACGACAGTAACTCACCCCTCCACTTT

clone size: .
J gene: TRBJ1-6
V gene: TRBV5-1
D gene: TRBD1
CDR3 length: 15
CDR3 protein: CASSTQTGGDSPLHF
CDR3 DNA: TGCGCCAGCAGCACCCAGACAGGGGGTGATTCACCCCTCCACTTT

clone size: .
J gene: TRBJ1-1
V gene: TRBV29-1
D gene: .
CDR3 length: 13
CDR3 protein: CSVAGRANTEAFF
CDR3 DNA: TGCAGCGTTGCGGGCAGGGCGAACACTGAAGCTTTCTTT

clone size: .
J gene: TRBJ1-2
V gene: TRBV9
D gene: .
CDR3 length: 15
CDR3 protein: CASSSNPGGSYGYTF
CDR3 DNA: TGTGCCAGCAGCTCTAACCCGGGGGGCTCATATGGCTACACCTTC

clone size: .
J gene: TRBJ2-2
V gene: TRBV10-3
D gene: .
CDR3 length: 16
CDR3 protein: CAISESTHGYLEELFF
CDR3 DNA: TGTGCCATCAGTGAGTCGACTCATGGCTACCTCGAGGAGCTGTTTTTT

clone size: .
J gene: TRBJ2-1
V gene: TRBV7-3
D gene: .
CDR3 length: 17
CDR3 protein: CASSFHPPGSFYNEQFF
CDR3 DNA: TGTGCCAGCAGCTTTCACCCCCCCGGGAGCTTCTACAATGAGCAGTTCTTC

clone size: few
J gene: TRBJ1-1
V gene: TRBV7-9
D gene: .
CDR3 length: 14
CDR3 protein: CASSVGLRDTEAFF
CDR3 DNA: TGTGCCAGCAGCGTGGGATTGAGGGACACTGAAGCTTTCTTT